This TCR beta chain was sequenced during a study of T cells in Graves' hyperthyroidism and ophthalmopathy. Study-level points and caveats: The blood repertoire included most of the expanded thyroid clonotypes above 0.001.

From germline, CDR1 is SGHRS and CDR2 YFSETQ. The V gene end was trimmed by 4 bases and the J gene end by 9 bases; junction bases not matched to a gene: 2. The CDR3 spans 13 residues. In patients aged 18 to 65, hyperthyroidism was newly diagnosed, with duration under 2 months. RNA transcripts were the template for amplifying TCR beta CDR3 regions. Initially, a first-round RT-PCR of the TCR CDR3 employed the HTBI primer set. TCRdb reanalysed the multiplex PCR reads using MiXCR and keeps one entry per CDR3 protein. The sample has about 560,000 distinct CDR3 sequences; 15% to 19% are singletons. As concerns this clonotype: What it binds is unknown.

The chain recombines TRBV5-1 with TRBJ1-6, with 9 positions matching TRBD1. This TCR derives from a woman aged 25-40 years with Graves' hyperthyroidism. The sample taken for sequencing was blood. Here the CDR3 DNA reads TGCGCCAGCAGCCCGGACAGGGGTTCACCCCTCCACTTT. The encoded protein is CASSPDRGSPLHF.